This note documents a single T cell receptor beta chain sequence. The data stem from a study of early T cells in non-severe SARS-CoV-2 infection. Individual cDNA molecules received unique molecular identifiers. TCRdb ran MiXCR on the 5' RACE reads and lists one entry per CDR3 protein. This sample has around 60,000 distinct CDR3 sequences, with 15% to 20% found just once. V was pared by 0 bases and J by 9 bases, with 11 bases between. Germline values: CDR1 MNHEY, CDR2 SMNVEV (reference sequence). The CDR3 extends over 13 amino acids. The input for sequencing was whole blood, taken at baseline. The chain is built from TRBV27 and TRBJ1-1; D not resolved. This sequence was found in an adult who was a healthcare worker with PCR-confirmed SARS-CoV-2 infection or an uninfected control (not recorded which). CDR3 loop: CASSLSTPAQAFF. The CDR3 DNA is TGTGCCAGCAGTTTATCAACCCCGGCCCAAGCTTTCTTT.